Listed below are T cell receptor beta chains from one sample, sequenced in a study of blood T cell repertoires in COVID-19. Sequencing used immunoSEQ multiplex PCR; TCRdb keeps in-frame clones, though not all of them. Of over 130,000 clones in the sample, about 85% were seen once. Input material: peripheral blood. The source of these receptors is an older woman with active or convalescent COVID-19. The CDR3 runs from the conserved cysteine through the conserved F or W. A D gene is named only where the DNA matches it firmly. For some rows the clone size is stated as once, few or many, or as a class when expanded; others skip it.

D | size | J | V | CDR3 | DNA
- | - | TRBJ1-2 | TRBV5-1 | CASSLGAEDGYTF | TGCGCCAGCAGCTTGGGGGCGGAGGATGGCTACACCTTC
TRBD2 | - | TRBJ2-4 | TRBV6-2/TRBV6-3 | CASSLKRGGRRVLAKNIQYF | TGTGCCAGCAGTCTGAAGCGGGGGGGCCGAAGAGTCCTAGCCAAAAACATTCAGTACTTC
TRBD1 | once | TRBJ2-2 | TRBV25-1 | CASKRTGRTGELFF | TGTGCCAGCAAGAGGACAGGGAGGACCGGGGAGCTGTTTTTT
- | - | TRBJ2-3 | TRBV7-4 | CASSKRFSDILPACTDTQYF | TGTGCCAGCAGCAAGCGGTTTAGCGACATCCTCCCGGCGTGCACAGATACGCAGTATTTT
- | - | TRBJ1-1 | TRBV11-3 | CASSLTFNTEAFF | TGTGCCAGCAGCTTAACATTTAACACTGAAGCTTTCTTT
TRBD1 | - | TRBJ1-3 | TRBV5-1 | CASSRLGTGNGNTIYF | TGCGCCAGCAGCCGGCTTGGGACAGGGAACGGAAACACCATATATTTT
- | - | TRBJ1-5 | TRBV5-8 | CASSFFGGAGNQPQHF | TGTGCCAGCAGTTTCTTTGGTGGGGCTGGCAATCAGCCCCAGCATTTT
- | - | TRBJ1-3 | TRBV18 | CASSPQPSSGNTIYF | TGTGCCAGCTCACCACAACCGAGCTCTGGAAACACCATATATTTT
- | - | TRBJ1-2 | TRBV19 | CASSVYTGRANYGYTF | TGTGCCAGTAGTGTTTACACAGGGAGAGCTAACTATGGCTACACCTTC
- | - | TRBJ1-2 | TRBV30 | CAWSAQRYGYTF | TGTGCCTGGAGCGCCCAGAGGTATGGCTACACCTTC
TRBD1 | once | TRBJ2-3 | TRBV7-2 | CASSLQTGDGTDTQYF | TGTGCCAGCAGCCTTCAAACAGGGGATGGCACAGATACGCAGTATTTT
TRBD1 | - | TRBJ1-1 | TRBV2 | CASSSDRGLMGTEAFF | TGTGCCAGCAGTTCGGACAGGGGGTTAATGGGCACTGAAGCTTTCTTT
TRBD1 | - | TRBJ2-7 | TRBV6-5 | CASSRQGYEQYF | TGTGCCAGCAGTCGACAGGGCTACGAGCAGTACTTC
TRBD2 | - | TRBJ2-5 | TRBV19 | CASSTPGLVVQETQYF | TGTGCCAGTAGTACGCCCGGACTAGTAGTTCAAGAGACCCAGTACTTC
- | - | TRBJ1-2 | TRBV7-2 | CASNFEISDYGYTF | TGTGCCAGCAACTTTGAGATCTCCGACTATGGCTACACCTTC
- | many | TRBJ2-5 | TRBV7-8 | CASRKDRNKGTQYF | TGTGCCAGCAGGAAGGACAGAAACAAGGGAACCCAGTACTTC
- | - | TRBJ1-1 | TRBV4-1 | CASSQPDRDTEAFF | TGCGCCAGCAGCCAACCAGACAGAGACACTGAAGCTTTCTTT
- | once | TRBJ2-3 | TRBV13 | CASSSRRLDGTDTQYF | TGTGCCAGCAGCTCACGGAGACTAGATGGTACAGATACGCAGTATTTT
- | once | TRBJ1-1 | TRBV5-3 | CARSLAVGRVWTEAFF | TGTGCCAGAAGCTTGGCCGTGGGGCGTGTTTGGACTGAAGCTTTCTTT
- | - | TRBJ1-3 | TRBV6-2/TRBV6-3 | CASSFTDNSGNTIYF | TGTGCCAGCAGCTTCACAGATAACTCTGGAAACACCATATATTTT
- | - | TRBJ1-6 | TRBV11-2 | CASRTWGGQNSPLHF | TGTGCCAGCAGGACCTGGGGGGGGCAAAATTCACCCCTCCACTTT
- | - | TRBJ1-1 | TRBV10-3 | CAISARERNTEAFF | TGTGCCATCAGTGCGAGGGAAAGGAACACTGAAGCTTTCTTT
- | - | TRBJ2-2 | TRBV15 | CATKQGPDTGELFF | TGTGCCACCAAACAGGGACCTGACACCGGGGAGCTGTTTTTT
- | - | TRBJ1-2 | TRBV12-3/TRBV12-4 | CASSPTELYGYTF | TGTGCCAGCAGCCCGACAGAACTCTATGGCTACACCTTC
TRBD2 | - | TRBJ2-3 | TRBV19 | CAREGGDTDTQYF | TGTGCCAGGGAGGGAGGGGACACAGATACGCAGTATTTT
TRBD1 | - | TRBJ1-1 | TRBV19 | CASSMTGRGTEAFF | TGTGCCAGTAGTATGACAGGGAGAGGCACTGAAGCTTTCTTT
TRBD2 | - | TRBJ2-5 | TRBV14 | CASSQKLAVYQETQYF | TGTGCCAGCAGCCAGAAACTAGCGGTGTACCAAGAGACCCAGTACTTC
- | few | TRBJ2-1 | TRBV5-4 | CASSLGFGEQFF | TGTGCCAGCAGCTTGGGCTTCGGTGAGCAGTTCTTC
- | - | TRBJ1-3 | TRBV7-9 | CASSFSSGSSGNTIYF | TGTGCCAGCAGCTTCTCGTCCGGGTCCTCTGGAAACACCATATATTTT
TRBD1 | - | TRBJ1-5 | TRBV7-2 | CASSFMDRPNQPQHF | TGTGCCAGCAGCTTTATGGACAGGCCAAATCAGCCCCAGCATTTT
- | - | TRBJ1-1 | TRBV5-4 | CASSPDLSGTEAFF | TGTGCCAGCAGCCCTGATTTGTCCGGGACTGAAGCTTTCTTT
- | - | TRBJ1-1 | TRBV7-9 | CASSYSQGMNTEAFF | TGTGCCAGCAGTTATTCGCAGGGTATGAACACTGAAGCTTTCTTT
- | - | TRBJ2-3 | TRBV2 | CASSETHRETSTDTQYF | TGTGCCAGCAGTGAAACCCACAGAGAAACTAGCACAGATACGCAGTATTTT
TRBD1 | - | TRBJ2-3 | TRBV5-1 | CASSFSDRGTDTQYF | TGCGCCAGCAGCTTTTCGGACAGGGGCACAGATACGCAGTATTTT
- | few | TRBJ2-2 | TRBV9 | CASSSRVDAGELFF | TGTGCCAGCAGCTCCAGGGTGGACGCCGGGGAGCTGTTTTTT
- | - | TRBJ1-2 | TRBV6-4 | CASSVGNAYGYTF | TGTGCCAGCAGTGTGGGCAACGCCTATGGCTACACCTTC
TRBD2 | - | TRBJ2-3 | TRBV18 | CASSPRLAGGTDTQYF | TGTGCCAGCTCACCCCGGCTAGCGGGGGGCACAGATACGCAGTATTTT
TRBD2 | - | TRBJ2-5 | TRBV7-2 | CASSLGLARETQYF | TGTGCCAGCAGCTTAGGACTAGCGAGGGAGACCCAGTACTTC
TRBD2 | - | TRBJ2-5 | TRBV7-6 | CASSLATAGGTQETQYF | TGTGCCAGCAGCTTAGCGACGGCGGGGGGAACCCAAGAGACCCAGTACTTC
- | - | TRBJ1-2 | TRBV27 | CASSLGVGGINGYTF | TGTGCCAGCAGTTTAGGGGTGGGGGGGATCAATGGCTACACCTTC
TRBD2 | once | TRBJ2-1 | TRBV9 | CASSVARSGGNYNEQFF | TGTGCCAGCAGCGTAGCTAGAAGCGGGGGGAACTACAATGAGCAGTTCTTC
TRBD1 | once | TRBJ2-7 | TRBV6-1 | CASSEAPPGQGVF | TGTGCCAGCAGTGAAGCTCCCCCGGGACAGGGGGTCTTC
- | few | TRBJ1-5 | TRBV29-1 | CSVEGDRYQPQHF | TGCAGCGTTGAAGGTGACAGATATCAGCCCCAGCATTTT
- | - | TRBJ2-7 | TRBV6-2/TRBV6-3 | CASSYSGAYYEQYF | TGTGCCAGCAGTTACTCGGGGGCATACTACGAGCAGTACTTC
- | once | TRBJ2-1 | TRBV3-1/TRBV3-2 | CASSQVGVGGNEQFF | TGTGCCAGCAGCCAAGTCGGGGTCGGCGGGAATGAGCAGTTCTTC
- | - | TRBJ1-3 | TRBV6-6 | CASSSPGLGLDTIYF | TGTGCCAGCAGCAGCCCCGGGTTGGGACTGGACACCATATATTTT
TRBD1 | few | TRBJ1-1 | TRBV27 | CASSFAGGGTEAFF | TGTGCCAGCAGTTTCGCAGGGGGTGGCACTGAAGCTTTCTTT
- | once | TRBJ2-5 | TRBV7-9 | CASSLRSGALRETQYF | TGTGCCAGCAGCTTAAGGTCAGGGGCTCTAAGAGAGACCCAGTACTTC
TRBD1 | - | TRBJ1-2 | TRBV6-5 | CALSGGGVYGYTF | TGTGCCCTCTCGGGAGGGGGCGTCTATGGCTACACCTTC
- | - | TRBJ2-7 | TRBV19 | CASSAGPAYEQYF | TGTGCCAGTAGTGCGGGCCCCGCCTACGAGCAGTACTTC
TRBD2 | - | TRBJ2-7 | TRBV19 | CASSNSGGPAGRQYF | TGTGCCAGTAGTAATAGCGGGGGGCCCGCGGGTCGGCAGTACTTC
TRBD1 | - | TRBJ2-7 | TRBV18 | CASSRGVTGTGVYEQYF | TGTGCCAGCTCTCGGGGCGTAACCGGGACAGGGGTATACGAGCAGTACTTC
TRBD1 | once | TRBJ1-2 | TRBV27 | CASSFAGGSYGYTF | TGTGCCAGCAGTTTTGCAGGGGGCAGCTATGGCTACACCTTC
- | - | TRBJ2-2 | TRBV24-1 | CATRSGELFF | TGTGCCACGAGATCCGGGGAGCTGTTTTTT
- | - | TRBJ1-3 | TRBV19 | CASAGTGQPSGNTIYF | TGTGCCAGTGCAGGGACCGGACAGCCCTCTGGAAACACCATATATTTT
- | - | TRBJ1-5 | TRBV5-5 | CASSEEGRPQHF | TGTGCCAGCAGCGAGGAGGGGCGGCCCCAGCATTTT
- | - | TRBJ2-7 | TRBV18 | CASSPEVGQQYF | TGTGCCAGCTCCCCGGAAGTGGGGCAACAGTACTTC